This T cell receptor (beta chain) was found in a study of blood T cell repertoires in COVID-19. The overall study: COVID-19 samples, acute and convalescent, were from the United States, Italy and Spain.

The authors' processing: Nucleated cell number was recorded as an estimate derived from reference gene primer amplification. The table came from immunoSEQ multiplex PCR; TCRdb's copy has only in-frame clones and leaves some out. The V and J calls and clone size come from that table; D and trimming were worked out from the DNA. The data show 240,000 or so clones, roughly 80% seen once. CDR3 length: 14 amino acids. V lost 2 bases to trimming and J lost 2 bases, with 8 bases between them. Germline assignment: CDR1 SGHRS and CDR2 YFSETQ. The sample was peripheral blood. This TCR was recovered from a woman aged 18-29 years with acute or convalescent COVID-19. The J gene is TRBJ2-1, the V gene TRBV5-1, with TRBD2 as a possible D gene (5 bases). In DNA, the CDR3 is TGCGCCAGCAGCTTCTCTAGCCCCTACAATGAGCAGTTCTTC. Translation gives CASSFSSPYNEQFF.